This TCR beta chain appears in the sequencing data of a study of T cells in Graves' hyperthyroidism and ophthalmopathy. The CDR3 loop spans 16 amino acids. Trimming shortened V by 6 bases and J by 0 bases, and 18 bases separated the two germline ends. Per the germline V gene, CDR1 is MDHEN and CDR2 is SYDVKM. General study results and limits: The majority of expanded thyroid clonotypes above 0.001 also appeared in blood. Separating ophthalmopathy from stable hyperthyroidism was achieved by a 13 V-J model.

There were TCR beta CDR3 regions amplified from RNA transcripts. In the first-round RT-PCR of the TCR CDR3, the HTBI primer set was used. MiXCR was run by TCRdb on the multiplex PCR reads, yielding one entry per CDR3 protein. The sample holds about 150,000 distinct CDR3 sequences, over 20% seen once. Patients showing uncontrolled infection, other autoimmune disease, pregnancy or lactation were ineligible. Thyroid ultrasound and orbital computed tomography, with clinical symptoms and serum thyroxine and TRAb, informed diagnoses. Comment on this clonotype: What it recognizes is unknown.

The chain joins TRBV28 to TRBJ2-7, with a possible D match to TRBD1 (5 bases). The specimen sequenced was blood. The receptor comes from a woman between 50 and 59 years old with Graves' hyperthyroidism that later progressed to Graves' ophthalmopathy. CDR3 nucleotide sequence: TGTGCCAGCAGCCCTATCCAGAGACAGAGCTCCTACGAGCAGTACTTC. Translation: CASSPIQRQSSYEQYF.